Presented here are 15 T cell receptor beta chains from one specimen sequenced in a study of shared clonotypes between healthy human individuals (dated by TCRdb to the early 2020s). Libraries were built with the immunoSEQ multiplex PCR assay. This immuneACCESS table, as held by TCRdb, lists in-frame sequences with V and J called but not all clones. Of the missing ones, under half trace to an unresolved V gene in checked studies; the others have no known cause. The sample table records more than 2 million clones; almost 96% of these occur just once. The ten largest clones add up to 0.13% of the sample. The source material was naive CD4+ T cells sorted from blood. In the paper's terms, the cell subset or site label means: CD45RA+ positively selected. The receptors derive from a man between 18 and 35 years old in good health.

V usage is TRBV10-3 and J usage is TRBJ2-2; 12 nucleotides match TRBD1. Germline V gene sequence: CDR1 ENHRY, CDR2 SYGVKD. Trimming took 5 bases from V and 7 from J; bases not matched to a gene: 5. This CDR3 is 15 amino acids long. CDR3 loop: CAISRDRGQSGELFF. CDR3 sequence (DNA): TGTGCCATCAGTCGGGACAGGGGGCAGAGCGGGGAGCTGTTTTTT.

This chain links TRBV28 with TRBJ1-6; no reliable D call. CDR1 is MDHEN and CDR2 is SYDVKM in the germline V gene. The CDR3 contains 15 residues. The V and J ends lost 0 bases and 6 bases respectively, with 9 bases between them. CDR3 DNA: TGTGCCAGCAGTTTATGGCGTCAGAGTAATTCACCCCTCCACTTT. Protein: CASSLWRQSNSPLHF.

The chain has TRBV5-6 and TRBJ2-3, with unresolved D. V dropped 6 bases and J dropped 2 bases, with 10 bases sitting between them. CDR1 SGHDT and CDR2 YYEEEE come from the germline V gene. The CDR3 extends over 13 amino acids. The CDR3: CASTLYNTDTQYF. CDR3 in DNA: TGTGCCAGCACCCTGTATAACACAGATACGCAGTATTTT.

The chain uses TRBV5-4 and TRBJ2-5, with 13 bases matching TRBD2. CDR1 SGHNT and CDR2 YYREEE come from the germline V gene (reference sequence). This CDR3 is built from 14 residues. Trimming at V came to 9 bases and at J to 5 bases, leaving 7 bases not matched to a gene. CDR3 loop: CATLELAGGETQYF. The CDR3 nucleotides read TGTGCCACGCTGGAACTAGCGGGGGGGGAGACCCAGTACTTC.

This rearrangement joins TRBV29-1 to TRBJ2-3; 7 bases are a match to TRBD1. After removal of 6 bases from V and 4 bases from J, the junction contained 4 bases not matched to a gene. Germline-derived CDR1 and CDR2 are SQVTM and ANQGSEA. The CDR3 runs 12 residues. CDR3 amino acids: CSVTTGPDTQYF. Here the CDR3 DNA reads TGCAGCGTCACGACAGGGCCAGATACGCAGTATTTT.

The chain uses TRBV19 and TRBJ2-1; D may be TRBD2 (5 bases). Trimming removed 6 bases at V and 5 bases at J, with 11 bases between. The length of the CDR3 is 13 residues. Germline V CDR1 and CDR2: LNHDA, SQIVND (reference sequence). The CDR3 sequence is CASSRGMNNEQFF. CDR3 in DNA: TGTGCCAGTAGCCGGGGAATGAACAATGAGCAGTTCTTC. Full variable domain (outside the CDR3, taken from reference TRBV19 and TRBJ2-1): DGGITQSPKYLFRKEGQNVTLSCEQNLNHDAMYWYRQDPGQGLRLIYYSQIVNDFQKGDIAEGYSVSREKKESFPLTVTSAQKNPTAFYLCASSRGMNNEQFFGPGTRLTVL.

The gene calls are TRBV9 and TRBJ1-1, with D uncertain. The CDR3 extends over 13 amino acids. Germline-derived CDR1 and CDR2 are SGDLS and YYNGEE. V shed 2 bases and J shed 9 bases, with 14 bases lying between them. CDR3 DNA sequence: TGTGCCAGCAGCGTGGGTTTAGGGTCCCAAGCTTTCTTT. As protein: CASSVGLGSQAFF.

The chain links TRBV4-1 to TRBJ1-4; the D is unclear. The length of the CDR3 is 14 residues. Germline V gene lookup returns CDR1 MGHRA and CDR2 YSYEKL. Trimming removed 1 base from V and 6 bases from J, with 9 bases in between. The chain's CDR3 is CASSQVNVDEKLFF. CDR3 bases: TGCGCCAGCAGCCAAGTGAACGTTGATGAAAAACTGTTTTTT.

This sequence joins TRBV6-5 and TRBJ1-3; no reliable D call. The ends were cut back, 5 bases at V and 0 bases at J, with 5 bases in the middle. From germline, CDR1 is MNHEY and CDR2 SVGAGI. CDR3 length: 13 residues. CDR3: CASSQVSGNTIYF. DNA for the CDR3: TGTGCCAGCAGTCAGGTCTCTGGAAACACCATATATTTT.

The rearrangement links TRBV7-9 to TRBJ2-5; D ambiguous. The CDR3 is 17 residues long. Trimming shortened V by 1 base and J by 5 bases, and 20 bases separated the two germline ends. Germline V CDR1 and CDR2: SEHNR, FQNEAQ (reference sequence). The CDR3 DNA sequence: TGTGCCAGCAGCTTAGTTACGCTCCCTAACCTTCGGGAGACCCAGTACTTC. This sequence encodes CASSLVTLPNLRETQYF.

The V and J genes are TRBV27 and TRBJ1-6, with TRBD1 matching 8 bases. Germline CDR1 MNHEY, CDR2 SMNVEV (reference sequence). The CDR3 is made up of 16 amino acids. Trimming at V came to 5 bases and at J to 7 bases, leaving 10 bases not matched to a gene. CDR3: CASSPRGGQVNSPLHF. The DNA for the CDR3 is TGTGCCAGCAGTCCCAGGGGGGGACAGGTAAATTCACCCCTCCACTTT.

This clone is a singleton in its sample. The CDR3: CASSLGLAGGSVETQYF. The CDR3 DNA reads TGTGCCAGCAGCTTGGGACTAGCGGGAGGAAGTGTAGAGACCCAGTACTTC. V and J are TRBV7-2 and TRBJ2-5; 15 bases line up with TRBD2. The V segment lost 3 bases and the J segment 4 bases; nucleotides outside the gene matches: 6. Germline CDR1 is SGHTA and CDR2 is FQGNSA. The CDR3 covers 17 residues. Complete variable domain (other parts from reference TRBV7-2 and TRBJ2-5): GAGVSQSPSNKVTEKGKDVELRCDPISGHTALYWYRQSLGQGLEFLIYFQGNSAPDKSGLPSDRFSAERTGGSVSTLTIQRTQQEDSAVYLCASSLGLAGGSVETQYFGPGTRLLVL.

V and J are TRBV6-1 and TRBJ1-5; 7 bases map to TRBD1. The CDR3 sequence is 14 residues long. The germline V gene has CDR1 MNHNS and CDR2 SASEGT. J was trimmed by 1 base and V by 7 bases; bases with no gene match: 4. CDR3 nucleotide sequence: TGTGCCAGCACTTCGGGACAGAGCAATCAGCCCCAGCATTTT. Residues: CASTSGQSNQPQHF.

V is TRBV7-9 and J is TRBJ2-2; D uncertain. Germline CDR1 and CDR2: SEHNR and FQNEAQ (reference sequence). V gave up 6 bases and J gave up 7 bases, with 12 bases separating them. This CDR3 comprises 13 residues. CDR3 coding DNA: TGTGCCAGCAGGACAACTTGGTACGGGGAGCTGTTTTTT. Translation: CASRTTWYGELFF.

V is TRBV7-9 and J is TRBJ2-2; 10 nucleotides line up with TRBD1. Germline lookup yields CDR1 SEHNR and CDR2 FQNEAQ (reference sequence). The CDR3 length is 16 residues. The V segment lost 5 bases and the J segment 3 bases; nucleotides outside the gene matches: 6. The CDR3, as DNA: TGTGCCAGCAGCCCCTCCGGGACAGGGGACACCGGGGAGCTGTTTTTT. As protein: CASSPSGTGDTGELFF.